The 24 T cell receptor beta chains given below trace back to one sample, sequenced in a study of T cells in Graves' hyperthyroidism and ophthalmopathy. Regions amplified from RNA transcripts were the TCR beta CDR3 regions. TCR CDR3 regions were first amplified by RT-PCR with HTBI primers. TCRdb independently ran MiXCR on the multiplex PCR reads; one entry per CDR3 protein. The sample has more than 500,000 distinct CDR3 sequences; around 50% are singletons. The sequencing input was peripheral blood or thyroid tissue (not recorded which). All receptors derive from an adult woman with Graves' disease, either hyperthyroidism or ophthalmopathy (not recorded which).

The chain joins TRBV10-3 to TRBJ1-4; D remains unclear. The CDR3 contains 15 residues. In germline, CDR1 is ENHRY, CDR2 SYGVKD. Trimming took off 10 bases at V and 10 bases at J, with 25 bases between the two ends. The CDR3: CASRPGTFSSGKLFF. The CDR3 DNA reads as TGTGCCAGCAGACCAGGCACCTTTTCTTCCGGAAAACTGTTTTTT.

This rearrangement joins TRBV2 to TRBJ2-2; D could derive from TRBD1 or TRBD2 (5 bases each). There are 16 residues in the CDR3. The germline V gene encodes CDR1 SNHLY and CDR2 FYNNEI. V lost 2 bases to trimming and J lost 0 bases, with 10 bases between them. As DNA, the CDR3 is TGTGCCAGCAGTGAAAGGGGACGGACGAACACCGGGGAGCTGTTTTTT. Protein: CASSERGRTNTGELFF.

This clonotype was counted ten times or more. This chain connects TRBV7-2 to TRBJ2-5; D is unclear. Germline V gene data show CDR1 as SGHTA and CDR2 as FQGNSA. V lost 5 bases and J 1 base, leaving 8 bases between the germline ends. The CDR3 consists of 13 residues. This CDR3 reads CASSLGIQETQYF. The DNA of the CDR3 is TGTGCCAGCAGCCTCGGTATCCAAGAGACCCAGTACTTC.

V gene TRBV10-3 combines with J gene TRBJ2-7; 9 positions match TRBD2. The CDR3 totals 14 residues. Losses at the gene ends were 4 bases for V and 6 bases for J; bases not matched to a gene: 7. Germline loops: CDR1 ENHRY, CDR2 SYGVKD. CDR3 sequence reads: CAISGGRALGEQYF. The CDR3 bases are TGTGCCATCAGTGGCGGGAGGGCCCTGGGCGAGCAGTACTTC.

A note on this clonotype: The conserved closing phenylalanine or tryptophan is absent in this CDR3, likely reflecting a read error. The DNA is omitted, as the CDR3 cannot be located on it reliably, and the CDR3 follows TCRdb's listing. The rearrangement links TRBV7-6 to TRBJ1-1; the DNA was not compared with TRBD1, the D call given in the table. From germline, CDR1 is SGHVS and CDR2 FNYEAQ. Termini included, the CDR3 measures 15 amino acids. CDR3: CASSHRQGLNTESFS.

This clonotype was counted only a few times. One junction end does not reproduce the germline sequence, and a read error may be involved. This sequence joins TRBV20-1 and TRBJ1-2; D call uncertain. CDR3 length equals 12 residues. Germline V gene data show CDR1 as DFQATT and CDR2 as SNEGSKA (reference sequence). CDR3: CSASRLDEERLF. CDR3 DNA: TGCAGTGCTAGCAGGCTCGACGAAGAGAGACTCTTC.

This clonotype has a single count. The chain joins TRBV7-9 to TRBJ2-5; TRBD2 is a possible D gene (7 bases). Germline V gives CDR1 SEHNR, CDR2 FQNEAQ (reference sequence). V dropped 8 bases and J dropped 4 bases, with 20 bases sitting between them. This CDR3 is 15 amino acids long. CDR3 residues: CASAQADGGRETQYF. CDR3 DNA sequence: TGTGCCAGCGCTCAGGCAGACGGGGGGCGAGAGACCCAGTACTTC.

The CDR3 coding sequence is TGCGCCAGCAGCCAAGATTTGGCAGGACATAATCAGCCCCAGCATTTT. Its protein product is CASSQDLAGHNQPQHF. The chain links TRBV4-3 to TRBJ1-5, with D tentatively TRBD1 (5 bases). The CDR3 covers 16 residues. The germline gives CDR1 LGHNA, CDR2 YSLEER. V lost 0 bases and J lost 4, with 13 bases in between.

The rearrangement uses TRBV20-1 and TRBJ2-5, with D possibly TRBD1 on 6 matching bases. V lost 5 bases to trimming and J lost 4 bases, with 14 bases between them. CDR1 is DFQATT, CDR2 SNEGSKA, per germline (reference sequence). The CDR3 length is 13 residues. The CDR3 protein is CSAGLLGAETQYF. In nucleotides, the CDR3 is TGCAGTGCTGGGCTCCTGGGGGCAGAGACCCAGTACTTC.

Note on this clonotype: Just one base apart from a much larger clone, this may be a read error. The chain is built from TRBV4-3 and TRBJ1-1; D gene ambiguous. This CDR3 is 14 amino acids long. Germline V gene sequence: CDR1 LGHNA, CDR2 YSLEER. The CDR3 protein is CASSQVGENTEASF. The CDR3 DNA reads TGCGCCAGCAGCCAAGTCGGAGAGAACACTGAAGCTTCCTTT.

This chain links TRBV2 with TRBJ1-1; D perhaps matches TRBD1 (6 bases). This CDR3 region has 14 residues. The germline V and J ends were trimmed by 7 bases and 5 bases, with 17 bases remaining between them. CDR1 SNHLY and CDR2 FYNNEI come from the germline V gene. The CDR3 region is CASTQRGVGTEAFF. In DNA, the CDR3 is TGTGCCAGCACCCAGAGGGGGGTTGGGACTGAAGCTTTCTTT. Looking up the rest from reference TRBV2 and TRBJ1-1 gives the full variable domain: EPEVTQTPSHQVTQMGQEVILRCVPISNHLYFYWYRQILGQKVEFLVSFYNNEISEKSEIFDDQFSVERPDGSNFTLKIRSTKLEDSAMYFCASTQRGVGTEAFFGQGTRLTVV.

This clonotype was detected only once. This rearrangement joins TRBV29-1 to TRBJ1-5, with a tentative D call TRBD1 (6 bases). Germline V gene lookup returns CDR1 SQVTM and CDR2 ANQGSEA. CDR3 length: 13 amino acids. V shed 4 bases and J shed 3 bases, with 10 bases lying between them. The CDR3 reads CSVGQAINQPQHF. As DNA, the CDR3 is TGCAGCGTTGGACAGGCGATCAATCAGCCCCAGCATTTT.

This chain connects TRBV7-3 to TRBJ1-1; D is perhaps TRBD1 (6 bases). The ends were cut back, 0 bases at V and 7 bases at J, with 12 bases in the middle. The CDR3 is 14 residues long. CDR1 is SGHTA, CDR2 FQGTGA, per germline. Here the CDR3 reads CASSLTGGPGEAFF. DNA of the CDR3: TGTGCCAGCAGCTTAACGGGGGGGCCGGGTGAAGCTTTCTTT.

About this clonotype: A much larger clone differs by one base, so this may be a read error. Because it lacks the conserved phenylalanine or tryptophan at the end, this CDR3 is likely a read error. The chain is built from TRBV2 and TRBJ1-5; D remains unclear. The ends were cut back, 0 bases at V and 6 bases at J, with 6 bases in the middle. From germline, CDR1 is SNHLY and CDR2 FYNNEI. This CDR3 has 13 residues. The chain's CDR3 is CASSEALPQPQHL. The CDR3 DNA reads as TGTGCCAGCAGTGAAGCGCTTCCTCAGCCCCAGCATCTT.

The V gene is TRBV24-1, the J gene TRBJ1-1, with 7 bases that match TRBD1. Germline loops: CDR1 KGHDR, CDR2 SFDVKD. With 4 bases clipped from V and 7 bases from J, the junction kept 5 bases outside the gene matches. The CDR3 extends over 13 amino acids. In DNA form, the CDR3 reads TGTGCCACCAGTGAGACAGGGTTTGATGAAGCTTTCTTT. Protein product: CATSETGFDEAFF.

J is TRBJ1-5 and V is TRBV6-1; maybe TRBD1 (6 bases). Germline assignment: CDR1 MNHNS and CDR2 SASEGT. V lost 5 bases to trimming and J lost 4 bases, with 18 bases between them. CDR3 length: 16 residues. The CDR3 protein is CASSTHPGQSNQPQHF. The CDR3 nucleotides are TGTGCCAGCAGTACTCACCCCGGACAGAGTAATCAGCCCCAGCATTTT.

This chain connects TRBV15 to TRBJ1-4, with D possibly TRBD1 on 6 matching bases. This CDR3 region has 16 residues. V lost 3 bases and J 0 bases, leaving 11 bases between the germline ends. Germline CDR1 and CDR2: LNHNV and YYDKDF (reference sequence). CDR3 sequence (DNA): TGTGCCACCAGCAGCCATAAGGGGGCAACTAATGAAAAACTGTTTTTT. Encoded protein: CATSSHKGATNEKLFF.

The rearrangement joins TRBV20-1 to TRBJ1-5, with TRBD1 matching over 9 bases. V dropped 1 base and J dropped 7; count of bases not matched to a gene: 8. The CDR3 runs to 15 residues. Germline assignment: CDR1 DFQATT and CDR2 SNEGSKA (reference sequence). CDR3 protein: CSARGEGQGLQPQHF. CDR3 nucleotides: TGCAGTGCTAGAGGCGAGGGACAGGGTTTACAGCCCCAGCATTTT.

This clonotype was seen at least ten times. The chain joins TRBV12-3 or TRBV12-4 to TRBJ1-5; D gene unclear. This CDR3 spans 15 amino acids. With 2 bases removed from V and 0 bases from J, the gap between germline ends came to 8 bases. The CDR3: CASSLFGNSNQPQHF. CDR3 nucleotides: TGTGCCAGCAGTTTATTCGGGAATAGCAATCAGCCCCAGCATTTT.

The chain links TRBV19 to TRBJ1-1; tentatively, D is TRBD1 (6 bases). Germline loops: CDR1 LNHDA, CDR2 SQIVND (reference sequence). Trimming cost V 3 bases and J 4 bases, with 15 bases left between them. The CDR3 has 15 residues. The CDR3 is CASSIWGRVGTEAFF. In nucleotides, the CDR3 is TGTGCCAGTAGTATTTGGGGGCGGGTTGGCACTGAAGCTTTCTTT.

A few counts support this clonotype. This chain links TRBV10-2 with TRBJ1-6; D perhaps matches TRBD1 (5 bases). Germline values: CDR1 WSHSY, CDR2 SAAADI. This CDR3 comprises 14 residues. The V end was cut by 8 bases, the J end by 13 bases, with 21 bases between. CDR3 loop: CASASGPWRVPLHF. The CDR3 nucleotides are TGCGCCAGCGCGTCGGGACCTTGGAGGGTTCCCCTCCACTTT.

A few counts support this clonotype. The genes are TRBV27 and TRBJ2-2; tentatively, D is TRBD1 or TRBD2 (5 bases each). The CDR3 is 14 residues long. From germline, CDR1 is MNHEY and CDR2 SMNVEV (reference sequence). The V end was cut by 3 bases, the J end by 3 bases, with 8 bases between. The CDR3 here is CASSFLGDTGELFF. Here the CDR3 DNA reads TGTGCCAGCAGTTTCCTGGGGGACACCGGGGAGCTGTTTTTT.

In this sample, this clonotype turned up many times. The chain has TRBV20-1 and TRBJ1-1, with a tentative D call TRBD1 (5 bases). The CDR3 has 12 residues. Germline V CDR1 and CDR2: DFQATT, SNEGSKA (reference sequence). CDR3 loop: CNSLQWGAEAFF. The CDR3 DNA sequence: TGCAATTCTCTACAGTGGGGCGCTGAAGCTTTCTTT.

This chain links TRBV29-1 with TRBJ2-5; D is perhaps TRBD1 or TRBD2 (5 bases each). This CDR3 has 11 amino acids. V lost 8 bases, J lost 4 bases, and 11 bases lay in between. Germline CDR1 and CDR2: SQVTM and ANQGSEA. DNA for the CDR3: TGCAGCTGGAAGGGACGAGAGACCCAGTACTTC. Encoded protein: CSWKGRETQYF.